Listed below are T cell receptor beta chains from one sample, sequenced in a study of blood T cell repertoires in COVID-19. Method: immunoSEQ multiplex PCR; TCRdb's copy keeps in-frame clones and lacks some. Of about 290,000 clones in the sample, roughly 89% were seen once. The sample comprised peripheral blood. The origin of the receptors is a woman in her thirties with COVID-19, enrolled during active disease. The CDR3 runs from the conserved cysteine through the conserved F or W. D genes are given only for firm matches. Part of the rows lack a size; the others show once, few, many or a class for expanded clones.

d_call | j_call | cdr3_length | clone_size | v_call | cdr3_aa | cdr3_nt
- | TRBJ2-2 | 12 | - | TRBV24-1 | CATSDYTGELFF | TGTGCCACCAGTGACTACACCGGGGAGCTGTTTTTT
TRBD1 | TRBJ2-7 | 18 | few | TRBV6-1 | CASSEDGQGGLELYEQYF | TGTGCCAGCAGTGAAGACGGACAGGGGGGCCTGGAGCTCTACGAGCAGTACTTC
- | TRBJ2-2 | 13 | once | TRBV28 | CASFGQGTGELFF | TGTGCCAGCTTTGGTCAGGGCACCGGGGAGCTGTTTTTT
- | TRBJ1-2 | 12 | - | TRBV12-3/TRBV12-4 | CASSQGHPGYTF | TGTGCCAGCAGTCAAGGACATCCTGGCTACACCTTC
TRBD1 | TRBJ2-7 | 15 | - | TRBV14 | CASSPWTGSSYEQYF | TGTGCCAGCAGCCCATGGACAGGTTCCTCCTACGAGCAGTACTTC
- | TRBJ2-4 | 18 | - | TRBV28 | CASSPRIGGRSPKNIQYF | TGTGCCAGCAGCCCTCGAATCGGGGGGCGGTCCCCCAAAAACATTCAGTACTTC
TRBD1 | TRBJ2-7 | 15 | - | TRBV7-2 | CASSLEGQGAREQYF | TGTGCCAGCAGCTTAGAGGGACAGGGGGCAAGGGAGCAGTACTTC
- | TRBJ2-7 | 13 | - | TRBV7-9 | CASSLVSSYEQYF | TGTGCCAGCAGCTTAGTATCCTCCTACGAGCAGTACTTC
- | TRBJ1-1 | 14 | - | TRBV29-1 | CSVEDQGSETEAFF | TGCAGCGTTGAAGATCAGGGATCGGAAACTGAAGCTTTCTTT
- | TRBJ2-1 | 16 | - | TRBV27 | CASSLLLARGVREQFF | TGTGCCAGCAGTTTATTGTTGGCTCGCGGGGTTAGGGAGCAGTTCTTC
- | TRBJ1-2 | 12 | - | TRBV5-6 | CASSPGGVGYTF | TGTGCCAGCAGCCCCGGAGGGGTTGGCTACACCTTC
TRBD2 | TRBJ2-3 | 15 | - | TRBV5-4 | CASSPGLAATDTQYF | TGTGCCAGCAGCCCGGGACTAGCCGCCACAGATACGCAGTATTTT
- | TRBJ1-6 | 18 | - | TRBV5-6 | CASSREVRQNSYNSPLHF | TGTGCCAGCAGCCGGGAGGTTCGGCAGAACTCCTATAATTCACCCCTCCACTTT
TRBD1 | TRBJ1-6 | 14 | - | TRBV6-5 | CASTPGTGNSPLHF | TGTGCCAGCACCCCAGGGACAGGGAATTCACCCCTCCACTTT
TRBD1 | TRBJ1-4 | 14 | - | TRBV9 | CASSGTGNGEKLFF | TGTGCCAGCTCCGGGACAGGCAACGGTGAAAAACTGTTTTTT
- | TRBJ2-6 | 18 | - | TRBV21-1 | CASSKQGTGNSGANVLTF | TGTGCCAGCAGCAAACAGGGGACAGGGAACTCTGGGGCCAACGTCCTGACTTTC
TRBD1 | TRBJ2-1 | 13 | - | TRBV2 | CASSDRTGAEQFF | TGTGCCAGCAGTGATAGGACAGGGGCTGAGCAGTTCTTC
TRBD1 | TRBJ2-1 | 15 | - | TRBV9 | CASKPGGASYNEQFF | TGTGCCAGCAAACCAGGGGGCGCGTCCTACAATGAGCAGTTCTTC
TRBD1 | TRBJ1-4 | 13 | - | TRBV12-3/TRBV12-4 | CASSPGTAEKLFF | TGTGCCAGCAGTCCCGGGACAGCTGAAAAACTGTTTTTT
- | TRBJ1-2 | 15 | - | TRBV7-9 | CASSLSRVEGYGYTF | TGTGCCAGCAGCCTTTCCAGGGTAGAAGGCTATGGCTACACCTTC
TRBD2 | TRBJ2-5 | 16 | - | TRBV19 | CASSIGLVGRQETQYF | TGTGCCAGTAGTATTGGCTTGGTCGGGAGGCAAGAGACCCAGTACTTC
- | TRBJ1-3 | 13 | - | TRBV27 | CASSPSGGNTIYF | TGTGCCAGCAGTCCAAGCGGCGGAAACACCATATATTTT
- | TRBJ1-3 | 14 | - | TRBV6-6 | CASSGQNSGNTIYF | TGTGCCAGCAGTGGACAGAACTCTGGAAACACCATATATTTT
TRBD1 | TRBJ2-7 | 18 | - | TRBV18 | CASSPGTSGQGLSYEQYF | TGTGCCAGCTCACCAGGGACATCTGGACAGGGGCTTTCCTACGAGCAGTACTTC
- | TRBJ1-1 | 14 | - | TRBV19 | CASSDQGMWTEAFF | TGTGCCAGTAGTGATCAGGGGATGTGGACTGAAGCTTTCTTT
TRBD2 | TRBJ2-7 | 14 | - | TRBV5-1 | CASGLAGGSYEQYF | TGCGCCAGTGGGCTAGCGGGGGGTTCCTACGAGCAGTACTTC
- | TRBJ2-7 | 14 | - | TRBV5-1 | CASSLMESSYEQYF | TGCGCCAGCAGCTTGATGGAGAGCTCCTACGAGCAGTACTTC
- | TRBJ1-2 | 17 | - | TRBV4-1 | CASSQESLGAQSTGYTF | TGCGCCAGCAGCCAAGAATCCTTGGGGGCGCAAAGTACCGGCTACACCTTC
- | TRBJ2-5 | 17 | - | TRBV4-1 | CASSQDRGGGPPETQYF | TGCGCCAGCAGCCAAGATCGTGGGGGGGGGCCTCCAGAGACCCAGTACTTC
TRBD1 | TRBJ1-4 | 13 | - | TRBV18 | CASSPNRGEKLFF | TGTGCCAGCTCACCAAACAGGGGCGAAAAACTGTTTTTT
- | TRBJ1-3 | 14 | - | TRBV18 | CASSRTALGNTIYF | TGTGCCAGCTCACGGACAGCCCTCGGAAACACCATATATTTT
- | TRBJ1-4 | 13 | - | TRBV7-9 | CASSLGQNEKLFF | TGTGCCAGCAGCTTAGGGCAAAATGAAAAACTGTTTTTT
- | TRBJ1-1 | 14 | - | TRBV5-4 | CASSFIQLPRGAFF | TGTGCCAGCAGCTTCATACAGCTCCCCCGGGGAGCTTTCTTT
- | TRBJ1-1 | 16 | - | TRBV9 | CASSVVTGPRTTEAFF | TGTGCCAGCAGCGTAGTTACAGGCCCAAGGACCACTGAAGCTTTCTTT
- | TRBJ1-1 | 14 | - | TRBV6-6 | CASMGRGENTEAFF | TGTGCCAGCATGGGAAGGGGCGAGAACACTGAAGCTTTCTTT
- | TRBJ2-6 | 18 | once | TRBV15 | CATSRDQRKTSGANVLTF | TGTGCCACCAGCAGAGACCAGCGGAAAACCTCTGGGGCCAACGTCCTGACTTTC
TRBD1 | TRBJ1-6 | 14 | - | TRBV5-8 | CASSYGQGSSPLHF | TGTGCCAGCAGCTACGGACAGGGTAGTTCACCCCTCCACTTT
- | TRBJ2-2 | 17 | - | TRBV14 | CASSLRMGAVYTGELFF | TGTGCCAGCAGCCTAAGGATGGGGGCAGTTTACACCGGGGAGCTGTTTTTT
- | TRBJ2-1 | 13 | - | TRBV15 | CATSSWTTREQFF | TGTGCCACCAGCAGTTGGACTACCAGGGAGCAGTTCTTC
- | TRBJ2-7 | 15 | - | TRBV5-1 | CASRRDSRSAYEQYF | TGCGCCAGCAGGCGGGACTCACGATCCGCCTACGAGCAGTACTTC
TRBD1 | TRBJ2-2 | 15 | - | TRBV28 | CASSLDRGGTGELFF | TGTGCCAGCAGTTTGGACAGGGGAGGCACCGGGGAGCTGTTTTTT